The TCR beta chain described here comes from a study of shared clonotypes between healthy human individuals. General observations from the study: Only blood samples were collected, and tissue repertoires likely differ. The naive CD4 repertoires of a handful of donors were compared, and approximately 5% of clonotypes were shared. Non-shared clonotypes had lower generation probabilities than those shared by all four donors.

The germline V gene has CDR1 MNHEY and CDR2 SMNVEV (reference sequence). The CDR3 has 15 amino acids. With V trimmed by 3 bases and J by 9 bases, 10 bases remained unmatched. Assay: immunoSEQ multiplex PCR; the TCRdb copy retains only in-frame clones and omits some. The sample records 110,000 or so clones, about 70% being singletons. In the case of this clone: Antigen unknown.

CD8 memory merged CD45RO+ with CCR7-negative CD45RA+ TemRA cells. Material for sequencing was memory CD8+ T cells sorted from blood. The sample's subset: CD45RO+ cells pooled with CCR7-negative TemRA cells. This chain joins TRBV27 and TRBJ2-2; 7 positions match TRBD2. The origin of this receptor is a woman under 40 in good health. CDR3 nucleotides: TGTGCCAGCAGTTTTTATAGCGGGCCCCTCCGGGAGCTGTTTTTT. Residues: CASSFYSGPLRELFF.